This T cell receptor (beta chain) was identified during a study of cytomegalovirus exposure and HLA in healthy donors. Study-level findings and limits: Prediction of most subjects' HLA-A and HLA-B alleles by TCR beta sequences was reportedly accurate.

The PCR made use of 60 Vbeta and 13 Jbeta primers. Per the original methods: In a later analysis, 10 million to 11 million of about 80 million unique beta chains occurred in at least two donors. Data came from immunoSEQ multiplex PCR; TCRdb stores just in-frame clones and leaves some out. The V and J calls and clone size were taken over from that table, and D and trimming were inferred from the DNA. This sample has about 130,000 clones, with approximately 87% found just once. In this sample, this clone turned up once. What it binds is unknown. Trimming cost V 3 bases and J 7 bases, with 9 bases left between them. CDR1 is ENHRY and CDR2 is SYGVKD in the germline V gene. The CDR3 consists of 12 residues.

This chain links TRBV10-3 with TRBJ2-5; D may be TRBD2 (5 bases). The source of this sequence is a man younger than 35 in good health and CMV-seropositive. Input material: PBMCs. CDR3 in DNA: TGTGCCATCAGTGACGGACTCCTGACCCAGTACTTC. Encoded protein: CAISDGLLTQYF.